This entry lists 26 T cell receptor beta chains sequenced from one sample in a study of blood T cell repertoires in COVID-19. The protocol was immunoSEQ multiplex PCR, while the TCRdb copy is restricted to in-frame clones and leaves out a portion. The data hold roughly 150,000 clones, with about 80% observed a single time. Sequenced material: peripheral blood. The receptor set was obtained from a woman of 80 years or more with acute or convalescent COVID-19.

CDR3 sequence reads: CASSLAQGDYGYTF. In DNA, the CDR3 is TGTGCCAGCAGTTTGGCACAGGGAGACTATGGCTACACCTTC. V is TRBV28 and J is TRBJ1-2, with D maybe TRBD1 (6 bases). The CDR3 spans 14 residues. CDR1 MDHEN and CDR2 SYDVKM come from the germline V gene. The V end was cut by 3 bases, the J end by 3 bases, with 11 bases between.

This rearrangement joins TRBV7-2 to TRBJ2-5, with TRBD2 matching 9 bases. This CDR3 comprises 16 residues. J was trimmed by 1 base and V by 5 bases; bases with no gene match: 8. The germline V gene has CDR1 SGHTA and CDR2 FQGNSA. CDR3 sequence (DNA): TGTGCCAGCAGCCGTAGCGGGGGCAGTCTCCAAGAGACCCAGTACTTC. Its protein is CASSRSGGSLQETQYF.

This rearrangement joins TRBV30 to TRBJ2-1, with 8 bases that match TRBD1. Germline lookup yields CDR1 GTSNPN and CDR2 SVGIG (reference sequence). This CDR3 is built from 12 residues. After removal of 5 bases from V and 5 bases from J, the junction contained 2 bases not matched to a gene. The chain's CDR3 is CAWGGQDNEQFF. The CDR3 DNA follows: TGTGCCTGGGGGGGACAGGACAATGAGCAGTTCTTC.

V is TRBV30 and J is TRBJ1-2, with D tentatively TRBD1 (6 bases). The V gene's germline CDR1 is GTSNPN and CDR2 SVGIG (reference sequence). V dropped 3 bases and J dropped 8 bases, with 13 bases sitting between them. The CDR3 is 12 amino acids. This chain's CDR3 is CAWRQGRGGYTF. CDR3 coding DNA: TGTGCCTGGAGACAGGGTAGGGGAGGCTACACCTTC.

The rearrangement joins TRBV11-2 to TRBJ2-5, with a possible D match to TRBD1 (5 bases). V gave up 6 bases and J gave up 2 bases, with 16 bases separating them. The CDR3 extends over 15 amino acids. Germline assignment: CDR1 SGHAT and CDR2 FQNNGV. CDR3 nucleotide sequence: TGTGCCAGCAGTCCCTTGTGGGGCGATCAAGAGACCCAGTACTTC. Translated: CASSPLWGDQETQYF.

V gene TRBV7-9 combines with J gene TRBJ1-1, with 8 bases matching TRBD1. In germline, CDR1 is SEHNR, CDR2 FQNEAQ (reference sequence). The CDR3 runs 13 residues. V gave up 6 bases and J gave up 5 bases; unmatched junction bases: 5. DNA of the CDR3: TGTGCCAGCAGGCAACAGGGGGGGACTGAAGCTTTCTTT. Its translation is CASRQQGGTEAFF. Drawing the rest from reference TRBV7-9 and TRBJ1-1, the complete variable domain is DTGVSQNPRHKITKRGQNVTFRCDPISEHNRLYWYRQTLGQGPEFLTYFQNEAQLEKSRLLSDRFSAERPKGSFSTLEIQRTEQGDSAMYLCASRQQGGTEAFFGQGTRLTVV.

The chain joins TRBV9 to TRBJ1-2; 7 bases fit TRBD1. With V trimmed by 2 bases and J by 4 bases, 11 bases remained unmatched. CDR3 length: 16 residues. Germline loops: CDR1 SGDLS, CDR2 YYNGEE. CDR3 bases: TGTGCCAGCAGCGTTGAGTCCCGGGACAGTGGCTATGGCTACACCTTC. It yields the protein CASSVESRDSGYGYTF.

The chain is built from TRBV27 and TRBJ2-5, with D possibly matching TRBD2 (6 bases). In germline, CDR1 is MNHEY, CDR2 SMNVEV (reference sequence). V was pared by 6 bases and J by 4 bases, with 15 bases between. The CDR3 is 14 residues long. CDR3 residues: CASSTSGPVETQYF. Here the CDR3 DNA reads TGTGCCAGCAGCACCAGCGGGCCCGTAGAGACCCAGTACTTC.

J is TRBJ2-7 and V is TRBV12-2; the table's D call, TRBD1, has no DNA check behind it. TRBV12-2 is assigned pseudogene status. This CDR3 is built from 17 residues. The CDR3 DNA sequence: TGTGCAAGTCGCTTAGCGTCGGAACAGGAGTGTGTCGACGAGCAGTACTTC. Amino acid sequence: CASRLASEQECVDEQYF.

The chain recombines TRBV28 with TRBJ1-1; 11 positions match TRBD1. Germline assignment: CDR1 MDHEN and CDR2 SYDVKM. After removal of 6 bases from V and 0 bases from J, the junction contained 6 bases not matched to a gene. CDR3 size: 16 residues. CDR3: CASRPDRGLLNTEAFF. The CDR3 nucleotides are TGTGCCAGCAGACCGGACAGGGGGCTCCTGAACACTGAAGCTTTCTTT.

The chain carries TRBV18 and TRBJ2-3; 7 bases agree with TRBD2. The CDR3 length is 15 residues. The ends lost 0 bases at V and 2 bases at J; junction bases unmatched: 2. Germline V gene data show CDR1 as KGHSH and CDR2 as LQKENI. The CDR3 sequence is CASSPPAGFTDTQYF. Here the CDR3 DNA reads TGTGCCAGCTCACCACCAGCGGGATTCACAGATACGCAGTATTTT.

The chain carries TRBV29-1 and TRBJ1-1; D possibly corresponds to TRBD1 (5 bases). The CDR3 loop spans 14 amino acids. V was shortened by 4 bases and J by 0 bases, with 12 bases between the two germline ends. CDR1 is SQVTM and CDR2 is ANQGSEA in the germline V gene. The CDR3 spells CSVVRGGVNTEAFF. The CDR3 DNA sequence: TGCAGCGTTGTTAGGGGAGGGGTGAACACTGAAGCTTTCTTT.

This rearrangement joins TRBV19 to TRBJ1-2, with 9 bases that match TRBD1. This CDR3 is built from 13 residues. V trimming: 8 bases; J trimming: 4 bases; junction bases outside the gene matches: 5. Germline-derived CDR1 and CDR2 are LNHDA and SQIVND (reference sequence). The CDR3 sequence is CASRTGAGYGYTF. In DNA, the CDR3 is TGTGCCAGTCGGACAGGGGCGGGCTATGGCTACACCTTC.

The gene calls are TRBV29-1 and TRBJ1-2; no clear D. The CDR3 runs to 13 residues. V lost 5 bases and J 2 bases, leaving 12 bases between the germline ends. Germline V gene data show CDR1 as SQVTM and CDR2 as ANQGSEA. Here the CDR3 DNA reads TGCAGCGTTTACGAAAACCTAAACTATGGCTACACCTTC. This translates into CSVYENLNYGYTF.

The rearrangement links TRBV6-2 or TRBV6-3 to TRBJ2-5; 7 positions match TRBD1. The CDR3 has 15 residues. V lost 2 bases to trimming and J lost 5 bases; unmatched junction nucleotides: 8. Germline V gene sequence: CDR1 MNHEY, CDR2 SVGEGT. The CDR3 loop is CASSYHRRQGETQYF. In nucleotides, the CDR3 is TGTGCCAGCAGTTACCACCGGAGACAGGGCGAGACCCAGTACTTC.

The genes are TRBV7-9 and TRBJ1-1; 9 bases match TRBD1. With V trimmed by 5 bases and J by 0 bases, 1 base remained unmatched. The CDR3 length is 14 residues. Germline CDR1 is SEHNR and CDR2 is FQNEAQ (reference sequence). The CDR3 region is CASSRDRVNTEAFF. In DNA, the CDR3 is TGTGCCAGCAGCCGGGACAGGGTGAACACTGAAGCTTTCTTT.

CDR3 sequence (DNA): TGTGCCAGCAGCTTAGGGCTGTCAGGGTACACTGAAGCTTTCTTT. Translating gives CASSLGLSGYTEAFF. This chain links TRBV7-9 with TRBJ1-1, with D possibly TRBD1 on 5 matching bases. Germline assignment: CDR1 SEHNR and CDR2 FQNEAQ (reference sequence). The CDR3 runs to 15 residues. With 1 base removed from V and 3 bases from J, the gap between germline ends came to 12 bases.

The genes are TRBV3-1 (or the pseudogene TRBV3-2) and TRBJ2-1; 7 nucleotides line up with TRBD2. The junction had 6 bases not matched to a gene; V was cut back by 4 bases and J by 3 bases. Germline loops: CDR1 LGHDT, CDR2 YNNKEL (reference sequence). This CDR3 region has 15 residues. CDR3 amino acids: CASSRQAGNYNEQFF. The DNA for the CDR3 is TGTGCCAGCAGCCGCCAAGCGGGGAACTACAATGAGCAGTTCTTC.

The V call is TRBV18, the J call TRBJ1-4; 7 bases are shared with TRBD1. This CDR3 comprises 16 residues. Unmatched junction bases numbered 8, after V lost 3 bases and J lost 4 bases. CDR1 and CDR2 from the germline V gene are KGHSH and LQKENI. The chain's CDR3 is CASSPSEGGNNEKLFF. CDR3 nucleotides: TGTGCCAGCTCACCGTCGGAAGGGGGCAATAATGAAAAACTGTTTTTT. The variable domain in full, with the rest retrieved from reference TRBV18 and TRBJ1-4, is NAGVMQNPRHLVRRRGQEARLRCSPMKGHSHVYWYRQLPEEGLKFMVYLQKENIIDESGMPKERFSAEFPKEGPSILRIQQVVRGDSAAYFCASSPSEGGNNEKLFFGSGTQLSVL.

The sample holds a few counts of this clone. The chain combines TRBV29-1 with TRBJ2-7, with 11 nucleotides matching TRBD1. J was trimmed by 1 base and V by 2 bases; bases with no gene match: 13. Germline CDR1 reads SQVTM; CDR2 reads ANQGSEA. This CDR3 has 18 amino acids. CDR3 nucleotide sequence: TGCAGCGTTGAATCAGTTGGACAGGGGGCTAGCGCATCCTACGAGCAGTACTTC. This codes for CSVESVGQGASASYEQYF.

The chain employs TRBV2 and TRBJ2-3; TRBD2 might be the D (6 bases). Trimming left V 4 bases short and J 4 bases short, with 15 bases between. CDR3 length: 15 residues. Germline lookup yields CDR1 SNHLY and CDR2 FYNNEI. DNA of the CDR3: TGTGCCAGCAGTGTGACGGGAGCCGTGGCAGATACGCAGTATTTT. Translation: CASSVTGAVADTQYF.

This clone was counted only a few times. The chain links TRBV19 to TRBJ1-5; D unclear. V lost 4 bases and J 3 bases, leaving 10 bases between the germline ends. Germline CDR1 and CDR2: LNHDA and SQIVND (reference sequence). This CDR3 has 14 amino acids. CDR3 in DNA: TGTGCCAGTAGTACGCCAGACATCAATCAGCCCCAGCATTTT. Translated: CASSTPDINQPQHF.

CDR3 DNA sequence: TGTGCCTGGAGTGCGGGGAACACTGAAGCTTTCTTT. This sequence encodes CAWSAGNTEAFF. The chain couples TRBV30 to TRBJ1-1; D gene unclear. Germline CDR1 is GTSNPN and CDR2 is SVGIG (reference sequence). V dropped 1 base and J dropped 1 base, with 4 bases sitting between them. The CDR3 is made up of 12 amino acids.

This clone was counted once. The chain couples TRBV27 to TRBJ2-1, with 11 positions matching TRBD2. The junction had 13 bases not matched to a gene; V was cut back by 6 bases and J by 0 bases. The length of the CDR3 is 19 residues. Germline values: CDR1 MNHEY, CDR2 SMNVEV (reference sequence). The CDR3 reads CASSPSPGTSGASYNEQFF. In DNA form, the CDR3 reads TGTGCCAGCAGCCCTAGTCCCGGGACTAGCGGAGCCTCCTACAATGAGCAGTTCTTC.

This chain connects TRBV9 to TRBJ1-3; 10 nucleotides align to TRBD1. This CDR3 spans 16 amino acids. Looked up from germline, CDR1 is SGDLS and CDR2 is YYNGEE. V was clipped by 0 bases and J by 2 bases; unmatched bases: 2. DNA of the CDR3: TGTGCCAGCAGCGTAGGTGGGACAGGGGCTGGAAACACCATATATTTT. It is translated as CASSVGGTGAGNTIYF.

The chain couples TRBV4-1 to TRBJ2-3, with D maybe TRBD2 (5 bases). The germline V and J ends were trimmed by 4 bases and 2 bases, with 19 bases remaining between them. Germline V CDR1 and CDR2: MGHRA, YSYEKL. This CDR3 spans 17 amino acids. CDR3 in DNA: TGCGCCAGCAGCCCACTAAAGAGGGCCTCGTACACAGATACGCAGTATTTT. Translated: CASSPLKRASYTDTQYF.